Listed below are T cell receptor beta chains from one sample, sequenced in a study of shared clonotypes between healthy human individuals. Clones were read by immunoSEQ multiplex PCR, and TCRdb kept only the in-frame ones, dropping some. The data hold just over 2,000,000 clones, with 90% to 95% observed a single time. Sequencing was performed on naive CD4+ T cells sorted from blood. These receptor sequences come from a man younger than 35 in good health. Each CDR3 is given with its conserved first and last residue. D genes are given only for firm matches. Rows may omit the clone size; those that give it use once, few, many or a size class.

TRBJ1-2 - TRBV5-7 - TGTGCCAGCAGCTCTCTAGGAGGGTACGGCTATGGCTACACCTTC CASSSLGGYGYGYTF
TRBJ2-7 - TRBV6-1 - TGTGCCAGCAGTGAAAGGGGCAGGGGTTACGAGCAGTACTTC CASSERGRGYEQYF
TRBJ2-3 - TRBV5-5 TRBD1 TGTGCCAGCAGCTCATACAGGGGGTTCTGGGATACGCAGTATTTT CASSSYRGFWDTQYF
TRBJ2-3 - TRBV11-2 TRBD2 TGTGCCAGCAGCTTGACTAGCGGGCGCACAGATACGCAGTATTTT CASSLTSGRTDTQYF
TRBJ2-3 once TRBV29-1 - TGCAGCGTTACGGGATTAGCAGATACGCAGTATTTT CSVTGLADTQYF
TRBJ1-2 - TRBV7-2 TRBD1 TGTGCCAGCAGCCTTTTGGGACAGGGGAACTATGGCTACACCTTC CASSLLGQGNYGYTF
TRBJ2-3 - TRBV6-6 TRBD2 TGTGCCAGCTGCTATAGCGGGAGGCCCACAGATACGCAGTATTTT CASCYSGRPTDTQYF
TRBJ1-6 - TRBV6-5 - TGTGCCAGCAAGACAGGCTCCTATAATTCACCCCTCCACTTT CASKTGSYNSPLHF
TRBJ2-2 - TRBV7-2 - TGTGCCAGCAGCCTCCGCCGGGACACCGGGGAGCTGTTTTTT CASSLRRDTGELFF
TRBJ2-7 - TRBV6-5 TRBD1 TGTGCCAGCAGCCGGACAGGGGGAGTCTACGAGCAGTACTTC CASSRTGGVYEQYF
TRBJ1-3 - TRBV7-9 TRBD1 TGTGCCAGCAGACGACAGGGACTTGGAAACACCATATATTTT CASRRQGLGNTIYF
TRBJ2-2 - TRBV19 - TGTGCCAGTAGTAGGGGAACTTTTAACACCGGGGAGCTGTTTTTT CASSRGTFNTGELFF
TRBJ2-3 - TRBV10-1 - TGCGCCAGCAGTCCGGACAGCACAGATACGCAGTATTTT CASSPDSTDTQYF
TRBJ2-2 - TRBV6-1 TRBD1 TGTGCCAGCAGGGGGACAGTGAACACCGGGGAGCTGTTTTTT CASRGTVNTGELFF
TRBJ2-5 once TRBV29-1 TRBD1 TGCAGCGTGTCGGGACAGTTCGTAGAGACCCAGTACTTC CSVSGQFVETQYF
TRBJ1-2 - TRBV9 - TGTGCCAGCAGCGTAGGTAGGGCAGAAACTAACTATGGCTACACCTTC CASSVGRAETNYGYTF
TRBJ2-7 - TRBV18 - TGTGCCAGCTCACCAACGGGGGCGGCCTACGAGCAGTACTTC CASSPTGAAYEQYF
TRBJ1-1 once TRBV28 - TGTGCCAGCAGTCCTTCCGTGAACACTGAAGCTTTCTTT CASSPSVNTEAFF
TRBJ1-3 - TRBV2 - TGTGCCAGCAGTGAAGACCTGAGCTCTGGAAACACCATATATTTT CASSEDLSSGNTIYF
TRBJ1-6 - TRBV18 TRBD1 TGTGCCAGCTCACTAGAGGCCCCAGGGGGCAAGGATTCACCCCTCCACTTT CASSLEAPGGKDSPLHF
TRBJ2-5 - TRBV30 - TGTGCCTGGCTCTCGGGTAAAGGGACCCAGTACTTC CAWLSGKGTQYF
TRBJ1-2 - TRBV10-3 - TGTGCCATCAGTCCCTCAGGGTATGGCTACACCTTC CAISPSGYGYTF
TRBJ1-2 - TRBV20-1 - TGCAGTGCGCAGGACAGCTATGGCTACACCTTC CSAQDSYGYTF
TRBJ1-6 - TRBV28 - TGTGCCAGCAGTTTATTAGGGGAAAATTCACCCCTCCACTTT CASSLLGENSPLHF
TRBJ1-1 - TRBV28 - TGTGCCAGCACCCCTCCCCGACAGGCCGAAGCTTTCTTT CASTPPRQAEAFF
TRBJ2-1 - TRBV30 TRBD2 TGTGCCTGGGGGAGCGGGAGGAGAGCCTACAATGAGCAGTTCTTC CAWGSGRRAYNEQFF